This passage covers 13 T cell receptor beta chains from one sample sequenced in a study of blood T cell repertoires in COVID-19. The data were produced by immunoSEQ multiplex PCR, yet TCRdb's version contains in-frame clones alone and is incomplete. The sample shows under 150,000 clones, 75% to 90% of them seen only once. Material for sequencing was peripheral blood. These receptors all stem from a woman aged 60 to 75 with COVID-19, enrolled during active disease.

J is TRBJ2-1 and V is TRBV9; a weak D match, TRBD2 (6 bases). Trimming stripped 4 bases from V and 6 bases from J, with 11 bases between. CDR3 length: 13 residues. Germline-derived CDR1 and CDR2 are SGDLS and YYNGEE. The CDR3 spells CASSLTSSNEQFF. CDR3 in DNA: TGTGCCAGCAGCTTAACTAGCTCCAATGAGCAGTTCTTC.

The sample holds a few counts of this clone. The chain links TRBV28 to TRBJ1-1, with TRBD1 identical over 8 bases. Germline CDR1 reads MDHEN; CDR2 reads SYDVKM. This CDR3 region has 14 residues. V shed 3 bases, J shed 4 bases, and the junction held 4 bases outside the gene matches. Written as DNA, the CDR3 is TGTGCCAGCAGTTTTCCCGACAGGGGCACTGAAGCTTTCTTT. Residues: CASSFPDRGTEAFF.

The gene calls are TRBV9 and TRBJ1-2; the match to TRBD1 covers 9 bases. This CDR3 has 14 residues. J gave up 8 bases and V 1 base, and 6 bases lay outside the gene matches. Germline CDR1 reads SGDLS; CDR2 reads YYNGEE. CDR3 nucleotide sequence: TGTGCCAGCAGCGTACCGGGACAGGGCGGCGGCTACACCTTC. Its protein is CASSVPGQGGGYTF.

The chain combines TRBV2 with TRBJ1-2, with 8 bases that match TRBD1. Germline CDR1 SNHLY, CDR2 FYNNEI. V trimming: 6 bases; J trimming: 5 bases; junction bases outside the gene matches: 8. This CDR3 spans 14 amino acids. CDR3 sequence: CASSRGQDYYGYTF. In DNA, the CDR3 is TGTGCCAGCAGCAGGGGACAGGACTATTATGGCTACACCTTC.

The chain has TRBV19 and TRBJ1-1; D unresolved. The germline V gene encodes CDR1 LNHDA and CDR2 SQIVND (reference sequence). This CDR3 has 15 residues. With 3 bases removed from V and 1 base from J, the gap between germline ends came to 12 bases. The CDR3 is CASSMGMAGNTEAFF. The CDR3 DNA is TGTGCCAGTAGTATGGGCATGGCAGGGAACACTGAAGCTTTCTTT.

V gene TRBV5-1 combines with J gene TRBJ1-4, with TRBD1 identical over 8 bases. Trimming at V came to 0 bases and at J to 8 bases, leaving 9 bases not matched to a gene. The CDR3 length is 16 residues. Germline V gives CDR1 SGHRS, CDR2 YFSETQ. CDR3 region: CASSLAPQGAREKLFF. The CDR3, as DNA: TGCGCCAGCAGCTTGGCCCCGCAGGGGGCGAGAGAAAAACTGTTTTTT.

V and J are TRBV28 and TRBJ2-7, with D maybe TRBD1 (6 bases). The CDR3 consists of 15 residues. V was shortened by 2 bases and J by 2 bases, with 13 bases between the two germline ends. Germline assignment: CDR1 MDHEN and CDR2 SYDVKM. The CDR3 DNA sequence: TGTGCCAGCAGTTTACCAGGGGCCGTAGCCTACGAGCAGTACTTC. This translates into CASSLPGAVAYEQYF.

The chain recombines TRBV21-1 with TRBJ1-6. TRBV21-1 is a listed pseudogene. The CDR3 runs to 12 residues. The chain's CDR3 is CASSKAGSPLHF. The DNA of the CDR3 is TGTGCCAGCAGCAAAGCCGGGTCACCCCTCCACTTT.

The CDR3 spells CASSQEGTGNNEKLFF. In DNA, the CDR3 is TGTGCCAGCAGCCAAGAGGGTACAGGCAATAATGAAAAACTGTTTTTT. This chain connects TRBV4-2 to TRBJ1-4; maybe TRBD1 (5 bases). Per germline, CDR1 LGHNA and CDR2 YNFKEQ. The CDR3 has 16 amino acids. V lost 0 bases and J 4 bases, leaving 12 bases between the germline ends.

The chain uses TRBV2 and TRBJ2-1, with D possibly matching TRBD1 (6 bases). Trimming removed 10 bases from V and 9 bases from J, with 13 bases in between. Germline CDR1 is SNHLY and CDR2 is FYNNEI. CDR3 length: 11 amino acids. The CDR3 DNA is TGTGCCACCCACAGGGAAGGTGAGCAGTTCTTC. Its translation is CATHREGEQFF.

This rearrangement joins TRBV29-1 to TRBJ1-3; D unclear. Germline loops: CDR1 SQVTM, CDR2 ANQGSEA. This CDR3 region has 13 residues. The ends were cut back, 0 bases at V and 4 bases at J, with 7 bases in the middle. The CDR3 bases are TGCAGCGTTGAAGAAGTTCGGGGAAACACCATATATTTT. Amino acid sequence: CSVEEVRGNTIYF.

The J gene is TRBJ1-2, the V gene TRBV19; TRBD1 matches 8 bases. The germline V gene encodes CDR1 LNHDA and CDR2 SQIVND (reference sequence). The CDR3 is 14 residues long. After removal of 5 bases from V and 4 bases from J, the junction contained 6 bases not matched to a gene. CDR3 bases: TGTGCCAGTAGTTGGACAGGGAATATCTATGGCTACACCTTC. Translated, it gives CASSWTGNIYGYTF. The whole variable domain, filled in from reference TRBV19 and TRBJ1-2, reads DGGITQSPKYLFRKEGQNVTLSCEQNLNHDAMYWYRQDPGQGLRLIYYSQIVNDFQKGDIAEGYSVSREKKESFPLTVTSAQKNPTAFYLCASSWTGNIYGYTFGSGTRLTVV.

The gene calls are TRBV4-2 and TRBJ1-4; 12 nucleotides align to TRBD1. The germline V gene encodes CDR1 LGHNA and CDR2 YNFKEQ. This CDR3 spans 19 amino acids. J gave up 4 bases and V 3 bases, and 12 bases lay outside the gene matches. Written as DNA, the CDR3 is TGTGCCAGCAGCCAGATATGGGGACAGGGGGCTGAGGGTAATGAAAAACTGTTTTTT. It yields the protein CASSQIWGQGAEGNEKLFF.